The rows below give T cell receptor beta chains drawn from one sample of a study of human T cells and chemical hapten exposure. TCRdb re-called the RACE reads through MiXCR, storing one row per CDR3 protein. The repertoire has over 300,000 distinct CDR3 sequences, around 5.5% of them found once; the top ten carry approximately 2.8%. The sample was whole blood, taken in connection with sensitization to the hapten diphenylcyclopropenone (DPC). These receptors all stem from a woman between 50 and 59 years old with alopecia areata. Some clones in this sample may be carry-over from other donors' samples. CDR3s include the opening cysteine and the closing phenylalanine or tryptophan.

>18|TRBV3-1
CASSQDRKGRPFSYEQYF
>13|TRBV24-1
CATSAGADYGYTF
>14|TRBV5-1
CASSSGGVTYEQYF
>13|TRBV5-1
CASSLTSTNEQFF
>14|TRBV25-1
CASSEYRGSYGYTF
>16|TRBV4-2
CASSQMGTSGRGEQFF
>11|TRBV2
CASSVRDEQFF
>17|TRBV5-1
CASSFGDREGWNTEAFF
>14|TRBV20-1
CSASDPQGTETQYF
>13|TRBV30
CAWTLTGYREQYF
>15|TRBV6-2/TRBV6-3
CASSSGGRENTEAFF
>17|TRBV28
CASSSHRLAGGLSEQYF
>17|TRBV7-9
CASIVRREGETDNEQFF
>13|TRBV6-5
CASSSRSNQPQHF
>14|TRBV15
CATSRVGGGETQYF
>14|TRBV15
CATSTGTGFDEQYF
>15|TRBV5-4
CASSPGPSYNSPLHF
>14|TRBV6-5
CASTSDRGQFQAFF
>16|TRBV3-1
CASSQAVGSGANVLTF
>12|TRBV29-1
CSADEQGAGAFF
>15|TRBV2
CASSDGGQGKNIQYF
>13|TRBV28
CASSLRGVYEQYF
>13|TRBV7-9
CASSLAGIYGYTF
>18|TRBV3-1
CASSSGTGGPVSNQPQHF
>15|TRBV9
CASSVAEGRDETQYF